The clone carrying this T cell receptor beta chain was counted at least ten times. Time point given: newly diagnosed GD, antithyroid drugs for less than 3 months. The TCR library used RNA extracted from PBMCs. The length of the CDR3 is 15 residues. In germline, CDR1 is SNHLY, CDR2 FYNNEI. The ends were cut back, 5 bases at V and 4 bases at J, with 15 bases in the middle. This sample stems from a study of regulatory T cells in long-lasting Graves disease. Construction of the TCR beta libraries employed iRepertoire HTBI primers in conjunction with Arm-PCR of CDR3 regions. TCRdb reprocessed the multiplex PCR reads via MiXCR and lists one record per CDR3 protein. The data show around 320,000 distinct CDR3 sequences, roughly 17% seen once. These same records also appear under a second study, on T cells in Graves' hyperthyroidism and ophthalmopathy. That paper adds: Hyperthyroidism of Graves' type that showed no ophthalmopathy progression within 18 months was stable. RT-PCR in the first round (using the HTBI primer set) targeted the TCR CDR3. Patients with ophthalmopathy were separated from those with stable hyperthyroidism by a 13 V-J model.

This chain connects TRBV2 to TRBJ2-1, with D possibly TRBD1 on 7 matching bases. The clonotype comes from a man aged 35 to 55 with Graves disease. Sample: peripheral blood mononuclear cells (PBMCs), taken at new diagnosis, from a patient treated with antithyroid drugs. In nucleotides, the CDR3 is TGTGCCAGCAGTCCAGACAGGGAGGATTACAATGAGCAGTTCTTC. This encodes CASSPDREDYNEQFF.